This T cell receptor (beta chain) was captured by sequencing in a study of shared clonotypes between healthy human individuals. Study summary: The study enrolled a couple of women and three men aged 18 to 49. Study results and caveats: Clonotypes shared by all four donors outscored non-shared clonotypes in generation probability. Clonotype sharing among donors, it was expected, would be affected by sequencing depth.

The V end lost 5 bases, the J end lost 9 bases, and 8 bases lay between the germline ends. Germline CDR1 reads SEHNR; CDR2 reads FQNEAQ (reference sequence). This CDR3 is 11 amino acids long. Researchers divided each subset's genomic DNA evenly across several immunoSEQ plates. The table came from immunoSEQ multiplex PCR; TCRdb's copy has only in-frame clones and leaves some out. The data show approximately 2.1 million clones, 85% to 95% seen once. As concerns this clone: Its antigen is not known.

The sequenced material came from naive CD4+ T cells from PBMCs. As to subset: CD45RA+ positively selected. This TCR was recovered from a man between 18 and 29 years old in good health. Some clones in this sample may be carry-over from other donors' samples. The chain has TRBV7-9 and TRBJ2-1; D not resolved. This chain's CDR3 is CASSPVAEQFF. In DNA, the CDR3 is TGTGCCAGCAGCCCCGTTGCTGAGCAGTTCTTC.